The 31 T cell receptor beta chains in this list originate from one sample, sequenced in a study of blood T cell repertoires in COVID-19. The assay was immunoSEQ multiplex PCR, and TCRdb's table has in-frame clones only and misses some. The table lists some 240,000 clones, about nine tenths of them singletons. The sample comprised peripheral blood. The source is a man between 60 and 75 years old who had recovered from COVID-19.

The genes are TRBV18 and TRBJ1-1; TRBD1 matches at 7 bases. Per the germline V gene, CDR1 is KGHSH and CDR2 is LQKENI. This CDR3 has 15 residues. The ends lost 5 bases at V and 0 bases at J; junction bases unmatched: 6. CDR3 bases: TGTGCCAGCTCATCCTCCGGGACAGTGAACACTGAAGCTTTCTTT. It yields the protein CASSSSGTVNTEAFF.

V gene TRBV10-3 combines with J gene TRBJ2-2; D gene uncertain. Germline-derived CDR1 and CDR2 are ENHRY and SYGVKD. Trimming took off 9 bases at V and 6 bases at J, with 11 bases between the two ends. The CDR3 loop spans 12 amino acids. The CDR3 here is CAIRLGSGELFF. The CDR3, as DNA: TGTGCCATTCGACTTGGGTCCGGGGAGCTGTTTTTT.

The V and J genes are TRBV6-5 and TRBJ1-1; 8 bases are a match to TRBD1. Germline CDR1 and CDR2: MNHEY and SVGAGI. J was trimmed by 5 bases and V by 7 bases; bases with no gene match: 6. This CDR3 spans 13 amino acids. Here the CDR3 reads CASNQGARTEAFF. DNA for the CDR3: TGTGCCAGCAACCAGGGGGCCCGGACTGAAGCTTTCTTT.

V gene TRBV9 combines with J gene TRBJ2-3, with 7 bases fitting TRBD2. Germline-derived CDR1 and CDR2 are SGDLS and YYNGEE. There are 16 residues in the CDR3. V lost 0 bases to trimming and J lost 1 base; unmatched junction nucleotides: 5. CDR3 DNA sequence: TGTGCCAGCAGCGTAGGGCAGAGCGGGGGCACAGATACGCAGTATTTT. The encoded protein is CASSVGQSGGTDTQYF.

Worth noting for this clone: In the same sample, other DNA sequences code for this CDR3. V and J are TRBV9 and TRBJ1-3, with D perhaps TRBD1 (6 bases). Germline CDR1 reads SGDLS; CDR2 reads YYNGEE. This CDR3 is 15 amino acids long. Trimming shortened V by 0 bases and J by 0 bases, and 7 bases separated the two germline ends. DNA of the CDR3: TGTGCCAGCAGCGTAGGAGGGGGCTCTGGAAACACCATATATTTT. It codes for CASSVGGGSGNTIYF.

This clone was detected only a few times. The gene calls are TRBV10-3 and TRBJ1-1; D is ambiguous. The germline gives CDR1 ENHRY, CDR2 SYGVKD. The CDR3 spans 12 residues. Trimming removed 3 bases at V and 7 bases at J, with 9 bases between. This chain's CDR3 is CAISDIFREAFF. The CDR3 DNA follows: TGTGCCATCAGTGATATCTTCCGTGAAGCTTTCTTT.

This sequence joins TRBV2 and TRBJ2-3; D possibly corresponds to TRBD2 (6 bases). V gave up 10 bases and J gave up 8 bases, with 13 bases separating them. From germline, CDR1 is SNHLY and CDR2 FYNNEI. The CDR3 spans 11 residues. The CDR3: CATHPGGTQYF. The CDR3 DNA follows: TGTGCCACCCACCCCGGGGGTACGCAGTATTTT.

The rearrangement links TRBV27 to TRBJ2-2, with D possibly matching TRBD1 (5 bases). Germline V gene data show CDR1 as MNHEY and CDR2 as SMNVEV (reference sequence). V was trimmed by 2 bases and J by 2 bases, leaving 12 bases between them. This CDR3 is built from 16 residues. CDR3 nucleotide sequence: TGTGCCAGCAGTTTAAATGGGCAGGGAAACACCGGGGAGCTGTTTTTT. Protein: CASSLNGQGNTGELFF.

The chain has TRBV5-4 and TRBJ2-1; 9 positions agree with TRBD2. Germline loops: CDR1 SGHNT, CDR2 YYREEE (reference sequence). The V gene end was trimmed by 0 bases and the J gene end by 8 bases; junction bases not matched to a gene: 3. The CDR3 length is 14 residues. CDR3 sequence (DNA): TGTGCCAGCAGCTTGGGACTAGCGGTAGATGAGCAGTTCTTC. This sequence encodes CASSLGLAVDEQFF.

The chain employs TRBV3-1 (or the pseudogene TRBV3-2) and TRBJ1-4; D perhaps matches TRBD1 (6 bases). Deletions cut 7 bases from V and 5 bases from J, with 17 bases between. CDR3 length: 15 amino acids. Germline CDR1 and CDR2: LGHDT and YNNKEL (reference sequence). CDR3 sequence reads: CASTRSGGGNEKLFF. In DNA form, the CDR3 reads TGTGCCAGCACTCGGTCGGGGGGGGGCAATGAAAAACTGTTTTTT.

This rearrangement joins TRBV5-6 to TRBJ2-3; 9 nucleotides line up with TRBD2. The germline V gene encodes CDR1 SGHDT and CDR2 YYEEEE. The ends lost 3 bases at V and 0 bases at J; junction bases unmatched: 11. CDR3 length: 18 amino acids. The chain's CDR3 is CASSWNTLAGPSTDTQYF. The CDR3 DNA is TGTGCCAGCAGCTGGAACACTCTAGCGGGGCCGAGCACAGATACGCAGTATTTT. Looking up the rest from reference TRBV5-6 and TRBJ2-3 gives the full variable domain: DAGVTQSPTHLIKTRGQQVTLRCSPKSGHDTVSWYQQALGQGPQFIFQYYEEEERQRGNFPDRFSGHQFPNYSSELNVNALLLGDSALYLCASSWNTLAGPSTDTQYFGPGTRLTVL.

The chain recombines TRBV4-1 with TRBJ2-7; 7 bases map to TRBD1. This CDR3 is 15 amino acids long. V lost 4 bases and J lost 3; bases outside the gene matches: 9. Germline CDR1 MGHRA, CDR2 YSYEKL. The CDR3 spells CASSPFRDSYYEQYF. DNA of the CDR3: TGCGCCAGCAGCCCTTTCCGGGACAGCTACTACGAGCAGTACTTC.

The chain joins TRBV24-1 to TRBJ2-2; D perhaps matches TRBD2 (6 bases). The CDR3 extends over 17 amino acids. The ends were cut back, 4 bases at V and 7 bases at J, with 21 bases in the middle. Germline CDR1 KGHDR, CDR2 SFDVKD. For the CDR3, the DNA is TGTGCCACCAGTGACATTCCCCGGCCCCTGGGGGGCGGGGAGCTGTTTTTT. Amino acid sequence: CATSDIPRPLGGGELFF.

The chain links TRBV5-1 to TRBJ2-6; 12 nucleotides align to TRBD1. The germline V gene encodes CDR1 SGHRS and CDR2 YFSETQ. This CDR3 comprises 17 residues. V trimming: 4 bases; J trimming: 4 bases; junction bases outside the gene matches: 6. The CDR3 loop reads CASSTGTGGRGANVLTF. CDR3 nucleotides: TGCGCCAGCAGCACCGGGACAGGGGGCCGGGGGGCCAACGTCCTGACTTTC.

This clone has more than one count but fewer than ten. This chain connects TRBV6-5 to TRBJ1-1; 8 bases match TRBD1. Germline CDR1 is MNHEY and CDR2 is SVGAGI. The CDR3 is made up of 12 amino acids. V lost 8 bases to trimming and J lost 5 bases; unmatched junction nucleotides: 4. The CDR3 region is CASHTGGTEAFF. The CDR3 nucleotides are TGTGCCAGCCATACAGGGGGGACTGAAGCTTTCTTT.

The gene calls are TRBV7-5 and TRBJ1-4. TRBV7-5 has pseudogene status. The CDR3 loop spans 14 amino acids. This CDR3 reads CATVLGRSNEKLFF. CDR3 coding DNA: TGTGCCACCGTATTGGGGAGGAGTAATGAAAAACTGTTTTTT.

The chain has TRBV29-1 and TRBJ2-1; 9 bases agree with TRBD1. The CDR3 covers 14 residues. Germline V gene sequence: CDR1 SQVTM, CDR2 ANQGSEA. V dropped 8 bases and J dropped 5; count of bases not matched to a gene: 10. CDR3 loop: CSIGRDRANNEQFF. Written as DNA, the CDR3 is TGCAGCATAGGCCGGGACAGGGCTAACAATGAGCAGTTCTTC.

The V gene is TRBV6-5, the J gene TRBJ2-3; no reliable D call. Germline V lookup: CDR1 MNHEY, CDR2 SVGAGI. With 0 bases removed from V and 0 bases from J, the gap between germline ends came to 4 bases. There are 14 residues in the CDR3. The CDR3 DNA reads TGTGCCAGCAGTTACTCGGCAAGCACAGATACGCAGTATTTT. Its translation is CASSYSASTDTQYF.

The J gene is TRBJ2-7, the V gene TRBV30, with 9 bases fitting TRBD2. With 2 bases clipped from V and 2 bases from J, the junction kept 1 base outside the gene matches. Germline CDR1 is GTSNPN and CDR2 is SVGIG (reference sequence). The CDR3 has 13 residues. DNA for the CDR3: TGTGCCTGGAGTCTAGCGGGGCCCTACGAGCAGTACGTC. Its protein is CAWSLAGPYEQYV.

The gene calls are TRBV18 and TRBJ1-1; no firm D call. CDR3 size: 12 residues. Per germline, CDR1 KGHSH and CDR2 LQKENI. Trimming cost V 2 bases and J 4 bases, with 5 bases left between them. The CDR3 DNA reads TGTGCCAGCTCACCAGCGGTCACTGAAGCTTTCTTT. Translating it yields CASSPAVTEAFF.

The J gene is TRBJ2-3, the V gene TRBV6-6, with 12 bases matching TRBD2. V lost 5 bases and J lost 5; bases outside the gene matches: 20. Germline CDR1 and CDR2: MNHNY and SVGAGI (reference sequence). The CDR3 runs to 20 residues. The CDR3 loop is CASSPEVALAGGPSEDTQYF. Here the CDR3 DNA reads TGTGCCAGCAGTCCCGAAGTAGCGCTAGCGGGGGGGCCGTCCGAAGATACGCAGTATTTT.

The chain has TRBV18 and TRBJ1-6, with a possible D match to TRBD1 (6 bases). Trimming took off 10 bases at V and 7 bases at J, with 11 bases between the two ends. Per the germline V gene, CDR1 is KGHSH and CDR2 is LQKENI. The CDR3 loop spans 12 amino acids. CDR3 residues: CATRTGNSPLHF. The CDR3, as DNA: TGTGCCACCCGTACAGGGAATTCACCCCTCCACTTT.

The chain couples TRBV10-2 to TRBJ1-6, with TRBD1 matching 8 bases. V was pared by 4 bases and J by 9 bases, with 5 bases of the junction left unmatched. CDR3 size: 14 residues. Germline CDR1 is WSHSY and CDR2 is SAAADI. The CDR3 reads CASSADRGRSPLHF. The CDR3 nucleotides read TGCGCCAGCAGTGCAGACAGGGGACGTTCACCCCTCCACTTT.

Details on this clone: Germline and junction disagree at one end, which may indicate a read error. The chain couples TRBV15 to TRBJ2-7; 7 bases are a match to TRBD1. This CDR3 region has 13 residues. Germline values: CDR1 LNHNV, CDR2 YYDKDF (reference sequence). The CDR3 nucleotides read TGTGCCACCAGCAGCACGACAGGGATTGCCCTGAGCTTC. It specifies CATSSTTGIALSF.

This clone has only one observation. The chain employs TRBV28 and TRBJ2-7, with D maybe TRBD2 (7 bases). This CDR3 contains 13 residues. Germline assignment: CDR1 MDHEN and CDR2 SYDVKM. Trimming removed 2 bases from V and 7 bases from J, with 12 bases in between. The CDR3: CASSLGGAGEQYF. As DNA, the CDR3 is TGTGCCAGCAGTTTAGGGGGGGCGGGTGAGCAGTACTTC.

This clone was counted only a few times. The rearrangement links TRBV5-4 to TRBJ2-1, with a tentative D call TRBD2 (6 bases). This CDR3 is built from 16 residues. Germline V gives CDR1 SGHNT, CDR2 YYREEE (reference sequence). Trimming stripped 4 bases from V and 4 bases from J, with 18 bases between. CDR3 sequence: CASSLEPGVGYNEQFF. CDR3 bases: TGTGCCAGCAGCCTTGAACCGGGGGTTGGGTACAATGAGCAGTTCTTC.

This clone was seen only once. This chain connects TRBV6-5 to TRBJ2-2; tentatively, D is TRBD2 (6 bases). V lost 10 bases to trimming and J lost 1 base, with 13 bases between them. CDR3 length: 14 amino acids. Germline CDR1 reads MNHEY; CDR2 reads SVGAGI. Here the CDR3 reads CATGGFRNTGELFF. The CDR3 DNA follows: TGTGCCACCGGGGGTTTTAGGAACACCGGGGAGCTGTTTTTT.

CDR3: CASSSGTGNGNTIYF. CDR3 nucleotide sequence: TGTGCCAGCAGCTCCGGGACAGGGAACGGAAACACCATATATTTT. V is TRBV2 and J is TRBJ1-3, with 9 bases matching TRBD1. The CDR3 extends over 15 amino acids. Germline trimming cut 6 bases from V and 4 bases from J; bases unmatched to any gene: 7. Germline V gene sequence: CDR1 SNHLY, CDR2 FYNNEI. Full variable domain (missing parts from reference TRBV2 and TRBJ1-3): EPEVTQTPSHQVTQMGQEVILRCVPISNHLYFYWYRQILGQKVEFLVSFYNNEISEKSEIFDDQFSVERPDGSNFTLKIRSTKLEDSAMYFCASSSGTGNGNTIYFGEGSWLTVV.

The CDR3 bases are TGCAGTGCTAGTCCCCGACAGCTCTTAAATTCACCCCTCCACTTT. Translating it yields CSASPRQLLNSPLHF. The chain carries TRBV20-1 and TRBJ1-6, with a weak D call TRBD1 (5 bases). Germline CDR1 is DFQATT and CDR2 is SNEGSKA (reference sequence). This CDR3 region has 15 residues. V lost 3 bases to trimming and J lost 7 bases, with 16 bases between them.

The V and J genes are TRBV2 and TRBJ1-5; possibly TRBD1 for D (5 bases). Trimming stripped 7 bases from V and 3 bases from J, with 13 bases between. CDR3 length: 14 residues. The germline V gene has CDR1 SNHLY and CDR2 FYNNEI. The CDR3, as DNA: TGTGCCAGCACACGGACAAGCTACAATCAGCCCCAGCATTTT. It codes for CASTRTSYNQPQHF.

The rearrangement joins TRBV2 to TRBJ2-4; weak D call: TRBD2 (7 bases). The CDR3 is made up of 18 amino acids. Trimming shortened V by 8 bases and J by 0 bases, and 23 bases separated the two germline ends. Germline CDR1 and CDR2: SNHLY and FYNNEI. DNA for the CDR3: TGTGCCAGCCGAGGGGGAGGGAGGGTCTTCCTAGCCAAAAACATTCAGTACTTC. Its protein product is CASRGGGRVFLAKNIQYF.